Following are 22 T cell receptor beta chains from one sample sequenced in a study of T cells in Graves' hyperthyroidism and ophthalmopathy. The TCR beta CDR3 regions underwent amplification using RNA transcripts as the source. A set of HTBI primers served as the primers for a first-round RT-PCR of the TCR CDR3. TCRdb re-derived calls from the multiplex PCR reads in MiXCR, one entry per CDR3 protein. The sample holds about 400,000 distinct CDR3 sequences, about 14% seen once. The sample taken for sequencing was blood. All receptors come from a man aged 45-60 years with Graves' ophthalmopathy.

The V and J genes are TRBV30 and TRBJ2-4; D is unresolved. CDR1 GTSNPN and CDR2 SVGIG come from the germline V gene (reference sequence). The CDR3 consists of 12 residues. Between the trimmed V and J ends, which lost 7 bases and 0 bases, there was a span of 7 bases. DNA for the CDR3: TGTGCCTCCAGAATAGCCAAAAACATTCAGTACTTC. As protein: CASRIAKNIQYF.

Ten or more counts support this clonotype. The V call is TRBV11-2, the J call TRBJ2-3; TRBD2 agrees at 7 bases. The ends lost 5 bases at V and 2 bases at J; junction bases unmatched: 13. Germline-derived CDR1 and CDR2 are SGHAT and FQNNGV. The CDR3 loop spans 17 amino acids. The CDR3 loop reads CASSPRGRGLTTDTQYF. CDR3 DNA sequence: TGTGCCAGCAGCCCCCGAGGCCGGGGACTAACCACAGATACGCAGTATTTT.

The gene calls are TRBV6-1 and TRBJ2-7, with 11 nucleotides matching TRBD2. Germline lookup yields CDR1 MNHNS and CDR2 SASEGT. This CDR3 spans 13 amino acids. V lost 8 bases, J lost 5 bases, and 5 bases stayed unmatched. The CDR3 nucleotides read TGTGCCAGCCTTACTAGCGGGAGTAACGAGCAGTACTTC. This encodes CASLTSGSNEQYF.

The J gene is TRBJ2-2, the V gene TRBV7-2; D uncertain. This CDR3 region has 14 residues. V was clipped by 5 bases and J by 4 bases, with 11 bases between them. CDR1 and CDR2 (germline): SGHTA, FQGNSA. The CDR3 region has the DNA TGTGCCAGCAGCCTCCCCGGTCCCACCGGGGAGCTGTTTTTT. Protein: CASSLPGPTGELFF.

This clonotype showed up just a few times. The chain employs TRBV19 and TRBJ1-1; D is unclear. The CDR3 extends over 14 amino acids. V gave up 3 bases and J gave up 0 bases, with 8 bases separating them. CDR1 is LNHDA and CDR2 is SQIVND in the germline V gene (reference sequence). In nucleotides, the CDR3 is TGTGCCAGTAGTATTAGAAAAATGAACACTGAAGCTTTCTTT. Translation gives CASSIRKMNTEAFF.

This clonotype was observed at least ten times. The chain employs TRBV30 and TRBJ2-1; tentative D call: TRBD2 (5 bases). V was pared by 3 bases and J by 3 bases, with 9 bases between. CDR3 length: 13 amino acids. Germline V gene data show CDR1 as GTSNPN and CDR2 as SVGIG (reference sequence). This CDR3 is CAWSGISYNEQFF. The DNA of the CDR3 is TGTGCCTGGAGCGGGATTAGCTACAATGAGCAGTTCTTC.

The rearrangement links TRBV7-3 to TRBJ2-2, with D perhaps being TRBD1 or TRBD2 (5 bases each). Germline V lookup: CDR1 SGHTA, CDR2 FQGTGA. Deletions cut 0 bases from V and 6 bases from J, with 11 bases between. This CDR3 is built from 15 residues. The CDR3 DNA follows: TGTGCCAGCAGCTTAACGTTGGGGGTTGCCGGGGAGCTGTTTTTT. Encoded protein: CASSLTLGVAGELFF. Together with reference TRBV7-3 and TRBJ2-2, the CDR3 gives the full variable domain: GAGVSQTPSNKVTEKGKYVELRCDPISGHTALYWYRQSLGQGPEFLIYFQGTGAADDSGLPNDRFFAVRPEGSVSTLKIQRTERGDSAVYLCASSLTLGVAGELFFGEGSRLTVL.

This clonotype showed up many times. This sequence joins TRBV20-1 and TRBJ2-7, with 16 bases that match TRBD2. Trimming took 6 bases from V and 3 from J; bases not matched to a gene: 8. CDR3 length: 16 amino acids. Germline lookup yields CDR1 DFQATT and CDR2 SNEGSKA (reference sequence). CDR3 in amino acids: CSATGTSGRAFYEQYF. In DNA form, the CDR3 reads TGCAGTGCCACCGGGACTAGCGGGAGGGCCTTCTACGAGCAGTACTTC.

The gene calls are TRBV16 and TRBJ1-2; D remains ambiguous. CDR1 is KGHSY and CDR2 is FQNENV in the germline V gene. V was cut by 4 bases and J by 8 bases, with 20 bases left in between. This CDR3 comprises 15 residues. Written as DNA, the CDR3 is TGTGCCAGCAGCCCGTTGGATCTGAGCCTTCGGGGCTACACCTTC. This encodes CASSPLDLSLRGYTF.

This clonotype appeared many times. V is TRBV18 and J is TRBJ2-4, with D possibly being TRBD2 (5 bases). V was shortened by 0 bases and J by 7 bases, with 13 bases between the two germline ends. CDR1 is KGHSH and CDR2 is LQKENI in the germline V gene. This CDR3 has 15 amino acids. CDR3 amino acids: CASSPPVEEKNIQYF. For the CDR3, the DNA is TGTGCCAGCTCACCACCGGTGGAGGAGAAGAACATTCAGTACTTC.

This clonotype was seen only a few times. The chain is built from TRBV19 and TRBJ1-1; D gene unclear. CDR1 is LNHDA, CDR2 SQIVND, per germline (reference sequence). With 3 bases removed from V and 1 base from J, the gap between germline ends came to 12 bases. The CDR3 runs 15 residues. CDR3 coding DNA: TGTGCCAGTAGTATTTTTCAGAAGCCGAACACTGAAGCTTTCTTT. Its protein is CASSIFQKPNTEAFF.

This clonotype has at least ten counts. V and J are TRBV2 and TRBJ2-3, with D unresolved. Trimming left V 3 bases short and J 4 bases short, with 14 bases between. From germline, CDR1 is SNHLY and CDR2 FYNNEI. There are 15 residues in the CDR3. The CDR3: CASSEEALPSDTQYF. CDR3 nucleotide sequence: TGTGCCAGCAGTGAGGAAGCTTTGCCGTCAGATACGCAGTATTTT.

The chain recombines TRBV12-3 or TRBV12-4 with TRBJ2-1, with unresolved D. The CDR3 is 14 residues long. The V end lost 5 bases, the J end lost 6 bases, and 14 bases lay between the germline ends. The CDR3 region is CASSRPGPLNEQFF. CDR3 nucleotides: TGTGCCAGCAGTCGTCCCGGGCCTCTCAATGAGCAGTTCTTC.

This clonotype was observed many times. The chain joins TRBV3-1 to TRBJ2-3; 8 positions match TRBD2. CDR3 length: 17 residues. The V gene end was trimmed by 4 bases and the J gene end by 8 bases; junction bases not matched to a gene: 17. The germline CDR1 and CDR2 sequences are LGHDT and YNNKEL (reference sequence). The CDR3 here is CASSRASGRMGLSTQYF. CDR3 in DNA: TGTGCCAGCAGCCGAGCAAGCGGGAGAATGGGGCTGAGTACGCAGTATTTT.

This clonotype showed up many times. The chain recombines TRBV7-9 with TRBJ2-3; TRBD2 matches at 15 bases. This CDR3 region has 19 residues. The germline gives CDR1 SEHNR, CDR2 FQNEAQ (reference sequence). The V and J ends lost 5 bases and 0 bases, in that order; junction bases with no gene match: 9. As DNA, the CDR3 is TGTGCCAGCAGCCCCGGACTAGCGGGAGGGACTACTAGCACAGATACGCAGTATTTT. This sequence encodes CASSPGLAGGTTSTDTQYF.

This clonotype was seen at least ten times. The chain employs TRBV20-1 and TRBJ1-2, with D possibly TRBD1 on 6 matching bases. This CDR3 spans 15 amino acids. CDR1 and CDR2 (germline): DFQATT, SNEGSKA (reference sequence). Between the trimmed V and J ends, which lost 3 bases and 2 bases, there was a span of 16 bases. CDR3 sequence: CSASLNREGNYGYTF. The CDR3 coding sequence is TGCAGTGCTAGCCTAAACAGGGAAGGGAACTATGGCTACACCTTC.

There are many counts of this clonotype. The chain combines TRBV20-1 with TRBJ1-5; D remains unclear. Germline CDR1 and CDR2: DFQATT and SNEGSKA (reference sequence). CDR3 length: 16 residues. V lost 2 bases and J 0 bases, leaving 14 bases between the germline ends. CDR3 sequence reads: CSARTVSPNSNQPQHF. The CDR3 DNA is TGCAGTGCTAGAACGGTCAGCCCTAATAGCAATCAGCCCCAGCATTTT.

This clonotype has a count of ten or more. The rearrangement links TRBV28 to TRBJ2-1; D unresolved. Germline V gene sequence: CDR1 MDHEN, CDR2 SYDVKM. The CDR3 length is 12 residues. Between the trimmed V and J ends, which lost 3 bases and 2 bases, there was a span of 2 bases. The CDR3 loop reads CASSFPYNEQFF. DNA for the CDR3: TGTGCCAGCAGTTTTCCCTACAATGAGCAGTTCTTC.

This clonotype has a count of ten or more. The V and J genes are TRBV29-1 and TRBJ2-7; D ambiguous. Germline CDR1 and CDR2: SQVTM and ANQGSEA. CDR3 length: 13 residues. V lost 3 bases, J lost 7 bases, and 16 bases lay in between. The chain's CDR3 is CSVEVQRAGEQYF. CDR3 sequence (DNA): TGCAGCGTTGAGGTGCAGAGAGCTGGGGAGCAGTACTTC.

This chain connects TRBV7-9 to TRBJ2-5, with 11 bases matching TRBD2. The CDR3 spans 15 residues. Germline V CDR1 and CDR2: SEHNR, FQNEAQ (reference sequence). Trimming at V came to 5 bases and at J to 1 base, leaving 3 bases not matched to a gene. CDR3 residues: CASSRLAGIQETQYF. The DNA of the CDR3 is TGTGCCAGCAGCCGACTAGCGGGGATCCAAGAGACCCAGTACTTC.

The rearrangement uses TRBV20-1 and TRBJ2-7; possible D gene TRBD1, 5 bases. The CDR3 is made up of 12 amino acids. Germline assignment: CDR1 DFQATT and CDR2 SNEGSKA (reference sequence). Trimming took 6 bases from V and 1 from J, leaving 10 bases between them. CDR3: CSAGQQSYEQYF. CDR3 nucleotides: TGCAGTGCGGGGCAACAGTCCTACGAGCAGTACTTC.

Comments on this clonotype: One end of the junction varies from germline; a read error may be responsible. V usage is TRBV14 and J usage is TRBJ2-5; perhaps TRBD1 as D (5 bases). CDR1 SGHDN and CDR2 FVKESK come from the germline V gene. CDR3 length equals 11 residues. The CDR3 DNA follows: TGTGCCAGCAGCCAAGGGGGCATACAAGACTTC. Protein product: CASSQGGIQDF.